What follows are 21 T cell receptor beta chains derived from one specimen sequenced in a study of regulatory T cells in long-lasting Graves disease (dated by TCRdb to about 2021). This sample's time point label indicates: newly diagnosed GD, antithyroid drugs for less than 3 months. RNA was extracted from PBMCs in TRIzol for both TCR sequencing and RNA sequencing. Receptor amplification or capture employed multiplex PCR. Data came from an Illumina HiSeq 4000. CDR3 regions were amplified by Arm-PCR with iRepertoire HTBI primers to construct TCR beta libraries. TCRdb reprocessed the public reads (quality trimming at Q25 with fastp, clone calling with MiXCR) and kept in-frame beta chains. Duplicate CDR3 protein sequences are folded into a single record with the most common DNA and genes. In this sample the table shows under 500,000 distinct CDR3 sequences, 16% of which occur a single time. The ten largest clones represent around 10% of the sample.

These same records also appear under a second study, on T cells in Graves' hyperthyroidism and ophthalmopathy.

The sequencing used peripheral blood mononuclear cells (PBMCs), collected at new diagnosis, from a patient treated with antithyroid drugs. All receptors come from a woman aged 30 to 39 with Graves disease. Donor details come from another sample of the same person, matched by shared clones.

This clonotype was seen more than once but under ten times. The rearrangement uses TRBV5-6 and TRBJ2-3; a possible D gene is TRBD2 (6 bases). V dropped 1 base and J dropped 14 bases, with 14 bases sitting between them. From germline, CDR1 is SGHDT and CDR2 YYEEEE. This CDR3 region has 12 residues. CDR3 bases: TGTGCCAGCAGCTTGCGGCTAGCGCCCGCGTATTTT. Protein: CASSLRLAPAYF.

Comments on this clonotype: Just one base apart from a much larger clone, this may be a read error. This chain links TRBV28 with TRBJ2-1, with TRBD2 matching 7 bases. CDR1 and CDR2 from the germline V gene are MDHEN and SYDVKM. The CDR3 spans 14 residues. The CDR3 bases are TGTGCCAGCAGTTTGGGCGGGAGATACAATAAGCAGTTCTTC. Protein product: CASSLGGRYNKQFF.

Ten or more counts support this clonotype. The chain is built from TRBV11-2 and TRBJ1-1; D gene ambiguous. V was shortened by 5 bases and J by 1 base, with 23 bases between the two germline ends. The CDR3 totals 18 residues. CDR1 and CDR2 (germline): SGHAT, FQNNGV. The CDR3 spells CASSETFSRGRKNTEAFF. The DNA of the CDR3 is TGTGCCAGCAGCGAAACGTTTAGCCGCGGGCGGAAGAACACTGAAGCTTTCTTT.

In DNA, the CDR3 is TGTGCCAGCAGTGAATACAGGGGGACAGGGGTTGGCTACACCTTC. It encodes CASSEYRGTGVGYTF. This sequence joins TRBV6-1 and TRBJ1-2, with 10 bases lining up with TRBD1. The CDR3 extends over 15 amino acids. Trimming removed 2 bases from V and 7 bases from J; junction bases left unmatched: 7. Germline CDR1 and CDR2: MNHNS and SASEGT.

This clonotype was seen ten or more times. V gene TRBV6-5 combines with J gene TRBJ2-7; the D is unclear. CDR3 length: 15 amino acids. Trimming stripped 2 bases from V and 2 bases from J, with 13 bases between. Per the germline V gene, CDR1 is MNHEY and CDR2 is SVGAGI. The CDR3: CASSYLGTETYEQYF. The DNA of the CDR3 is TGTGCCAGCAGTTACCTTGGTACGGAGACCTACGAGCAGTACTTC.

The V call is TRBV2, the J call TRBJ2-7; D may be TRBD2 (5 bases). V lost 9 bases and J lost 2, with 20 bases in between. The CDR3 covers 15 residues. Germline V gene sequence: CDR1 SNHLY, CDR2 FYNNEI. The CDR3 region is CASGGLGLATYEQYF. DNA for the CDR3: TGTGCCAGTGGCGGGCTTGGACTTGCCACCTACGAGCAGTACTTC.

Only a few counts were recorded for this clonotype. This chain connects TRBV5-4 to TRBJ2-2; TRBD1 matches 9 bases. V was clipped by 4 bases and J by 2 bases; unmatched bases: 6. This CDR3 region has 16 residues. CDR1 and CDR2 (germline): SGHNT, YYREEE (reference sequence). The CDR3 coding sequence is TGTGCCAGCAGCCCGGGACAGGGACAAAACACCGGGGAGCTGTTTTTT. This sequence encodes CASSPGQGQNTGELFF.

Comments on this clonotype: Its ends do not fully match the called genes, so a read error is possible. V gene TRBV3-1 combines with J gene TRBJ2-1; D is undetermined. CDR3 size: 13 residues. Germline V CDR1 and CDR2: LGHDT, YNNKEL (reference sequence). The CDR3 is CASSRGRLNEQIF. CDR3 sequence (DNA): TGTGCCAGCAGCCGAGGACGGCTAAATGAGCAGATCTTC.

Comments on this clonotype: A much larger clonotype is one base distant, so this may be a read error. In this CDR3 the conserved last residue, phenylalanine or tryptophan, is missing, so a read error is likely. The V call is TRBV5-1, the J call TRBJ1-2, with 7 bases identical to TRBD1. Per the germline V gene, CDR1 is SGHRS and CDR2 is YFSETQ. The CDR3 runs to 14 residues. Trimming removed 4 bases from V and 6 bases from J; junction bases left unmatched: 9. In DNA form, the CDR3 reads TGCGCCAGCAGCGCTCTTGACAGGGCGGATGGCTACACCCTC. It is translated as CASSALDRADGYTL.

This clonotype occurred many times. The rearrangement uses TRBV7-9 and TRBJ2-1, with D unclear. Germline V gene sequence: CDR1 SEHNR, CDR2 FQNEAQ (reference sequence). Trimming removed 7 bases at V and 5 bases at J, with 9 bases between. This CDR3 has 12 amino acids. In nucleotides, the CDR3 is TGTGCCAGCAATGCCGAACACAATGAGCAGTTCTTC. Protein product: CASNAEHNEQFF.

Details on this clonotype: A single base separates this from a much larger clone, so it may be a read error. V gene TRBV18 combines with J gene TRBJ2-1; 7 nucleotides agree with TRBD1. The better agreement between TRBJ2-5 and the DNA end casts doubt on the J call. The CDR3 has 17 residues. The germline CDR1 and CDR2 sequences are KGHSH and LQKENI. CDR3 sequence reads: CASPPRVRPGGAETQYF. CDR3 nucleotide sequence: TGTGCCAGCCCACCACGAGTTCGGCCAGGGGGAGCGGAGACCCAGTACTTC.

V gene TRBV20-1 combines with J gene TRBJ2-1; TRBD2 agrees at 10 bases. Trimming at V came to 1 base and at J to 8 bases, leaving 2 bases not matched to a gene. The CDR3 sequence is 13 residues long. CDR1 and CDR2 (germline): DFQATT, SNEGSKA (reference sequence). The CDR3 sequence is CSARAGTSDEQFF. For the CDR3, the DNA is TGCAGTGCTAGAGCCGGGACTAGCGATGAGCAGTTCTTC.

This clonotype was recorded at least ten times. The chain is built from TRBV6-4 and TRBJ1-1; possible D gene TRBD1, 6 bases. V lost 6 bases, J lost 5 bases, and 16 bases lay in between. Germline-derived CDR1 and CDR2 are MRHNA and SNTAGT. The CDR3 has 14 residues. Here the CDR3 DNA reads TGTGCCAGCAGACCAGTGCAGGGGAGGACTGAAGCTTTCTTT. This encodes CASRPVQGRTEAFF.

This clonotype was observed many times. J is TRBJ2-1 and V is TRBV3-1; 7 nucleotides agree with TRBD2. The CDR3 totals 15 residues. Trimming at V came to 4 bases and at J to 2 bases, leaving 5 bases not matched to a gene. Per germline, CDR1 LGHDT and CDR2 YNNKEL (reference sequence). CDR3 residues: CASSRPGTTYNEQFF. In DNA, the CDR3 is TGTGCCAGCAGCCGCCCCGGGACTACCTACAATGAGCAGTTCTTC.

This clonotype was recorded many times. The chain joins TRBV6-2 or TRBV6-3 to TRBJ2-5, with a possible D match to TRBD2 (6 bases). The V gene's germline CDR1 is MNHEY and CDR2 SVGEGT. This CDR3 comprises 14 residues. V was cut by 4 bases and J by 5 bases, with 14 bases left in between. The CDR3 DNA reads TGTGCCAGCAGTTTTGAGGACTATTACGAGACCCAGTACTTC. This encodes CASSFEDYYETQYF.

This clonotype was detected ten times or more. The CDR3 region is CASSKGTSGVYNEQFF. Written as DNA, the CDR3 is TGTGCCAGCAGCAAAGGGACTAGCGGGGTTTACAATGAGCAGTTCTTC. This rearrangement joins TRBV5-4 to TRBJ2-1; 13 bases line up with TRBD2. The V gene end was trimmed by 4 bases and the J gene end by 4 bases; junction bases not matched to a gene: 5. The CDR3 covers 16 residues. The germline gives CDR1 SGHNT, CDR2 YYREEE (reference sequence). Together with reference TRBV5-4 and TRBJ2-1, the CDR3 gives the full variable domain: ETGVTQSPTHLIKTRGQQVTLRCSSQSGHNTVSWYQQALGQGPQFIFQYYREEENGRGNFPPRFSGLQFPNYSSELNVNALELDDSALYLCASSKGTSGVYNEQFFGPGTRLTVL.

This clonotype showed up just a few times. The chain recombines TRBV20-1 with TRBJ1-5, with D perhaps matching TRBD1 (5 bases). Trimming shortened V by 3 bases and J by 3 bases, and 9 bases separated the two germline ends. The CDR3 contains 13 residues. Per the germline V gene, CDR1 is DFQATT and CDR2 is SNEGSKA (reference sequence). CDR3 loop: CSASDSVNQPQHF. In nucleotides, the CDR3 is TGCAGTGCTAGCGACAGCGTCAATCAGCCCCAGCATTTT.

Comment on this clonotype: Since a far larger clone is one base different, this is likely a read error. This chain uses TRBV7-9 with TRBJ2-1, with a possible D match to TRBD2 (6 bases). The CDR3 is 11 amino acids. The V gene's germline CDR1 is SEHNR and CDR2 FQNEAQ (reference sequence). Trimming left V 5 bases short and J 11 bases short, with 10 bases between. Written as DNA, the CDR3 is TGTGCCAGCAGCCCACGGACTAAGCAGTTCTTC. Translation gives CASSPRTKQFF.

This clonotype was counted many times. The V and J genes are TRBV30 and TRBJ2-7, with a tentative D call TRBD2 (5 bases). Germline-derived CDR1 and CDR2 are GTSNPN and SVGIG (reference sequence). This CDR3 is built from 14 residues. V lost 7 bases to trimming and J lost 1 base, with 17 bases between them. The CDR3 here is CALESGRGSYEQYF. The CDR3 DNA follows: TGTGCCTTGGAGTCCGGACGGGGTTCCTACGAGCAGTACTTC.

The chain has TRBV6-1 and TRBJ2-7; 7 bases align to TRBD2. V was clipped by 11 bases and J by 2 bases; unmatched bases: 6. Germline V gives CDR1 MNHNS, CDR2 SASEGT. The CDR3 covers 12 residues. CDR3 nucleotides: TGTGCCTCAGCGGGATCCGCCTACGAGCAGTACTTC. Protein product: CASAGSAYEQYF.

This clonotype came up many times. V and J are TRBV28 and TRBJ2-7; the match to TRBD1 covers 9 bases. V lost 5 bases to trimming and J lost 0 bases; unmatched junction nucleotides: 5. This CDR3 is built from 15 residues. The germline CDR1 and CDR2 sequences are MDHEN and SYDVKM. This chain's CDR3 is CASSGDREYSYEQYF. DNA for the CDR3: TGTGCCAGCAGTGGGGACAGGGAGTACTCCTACGAGCAGTACTTC.